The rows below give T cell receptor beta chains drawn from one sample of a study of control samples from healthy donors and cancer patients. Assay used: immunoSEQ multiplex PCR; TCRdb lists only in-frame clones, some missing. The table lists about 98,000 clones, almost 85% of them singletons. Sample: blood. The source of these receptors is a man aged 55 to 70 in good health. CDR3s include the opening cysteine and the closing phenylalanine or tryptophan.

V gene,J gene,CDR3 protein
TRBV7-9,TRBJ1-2,CASSLGGGNLPYGYTF
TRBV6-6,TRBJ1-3,CASSRQGAEGGNTIYF
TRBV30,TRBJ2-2,CAWTLREDTGELFF
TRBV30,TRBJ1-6,CAWSSGGSPLHF
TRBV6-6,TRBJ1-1,CASSYLADVTGSGAFF
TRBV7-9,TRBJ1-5,CASSLVGPGIVQPQHF
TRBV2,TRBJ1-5,CASSEVRGLGPQHF
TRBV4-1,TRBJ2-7,CASSQVGQGRTYEQYF
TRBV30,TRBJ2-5,CAWSVRPGHPRETQYF
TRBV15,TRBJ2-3,CATSRESSPTDTQYF